This entry features one T cell receptor beta chain sequence. Antigen unknown. This CDR3 contains 14 residues. CDR1 is SGHTA and CDR2 is FQGNSA in the germline V gene. V was pared by 3 bases and J by 2 bases, with 8 bases between. This record belongs to a study of radiation and T cells in renal cell carcinoma. Whole-study context: Nephrectomy followed 15 Gy stereotactic body radiation by 4 weeks. Study results and limitations: Top tumor clonotypes rose in blood 2 weeks post-radiation, then contracted.

Some clones are missing from TCRdb's copy, which holds only in-frame ones; the method was immunoSEQ multiplex PCR. The data show roughly 120,000 clones, about four fifths seen once. Stated time point: baseline pretreatment blood. Treatment: 15 Gy SBRT to primary tumor, nephrectomy 4 weeks later. The chain recombines TRBV7-2 with TRBJ1-3; D is possibly TRBD1 (6 bases). The clonotype was recovered from a woman aged 55-69 years with renal cell carcinoma. The sample consisted of blood, taken from a patient whose treatment included radiotherapy and nephrectomy. CDR3 in DNA: TGTGCCAGCAGCTTCGGACAGCCTGGAAACACCATATATTTT. It codes for CASSFGQPGNTIYF. The full variable domain, rest sourced from reference TRBV7-2 and TRBJ1-3, is GAGVSQSPSNKVTEKGKDVELRCDPISGHTALYWYRQSLGQGLEFLIYFQGNSAPDKSGLPSDRFSAERTGGSVSTLTIQRTQQEDSAVYLCASSFGQPGNTIYFGEGSWLTVV.